Presented here are 19 T cell receptor beta chains from one specimen sequenced in a study of shared clonotypes between healthy human individuals. The data were produced by immunoSEQ multiplex PCR, yet TCRdb's version contains in-frame clones alone and is incomplete. The sample lists approximately 2.5 million clones; over 85% were seen once. What was sequenced was naive CD4+ T cells from PBMCs. Sample subset: CD45RA+ positively selected. The receptors come from a man in his late teens or twenties in good health. Some clones in this sample may be carry-over from other donors' samples.

The chain is built from TRBV27 and TRBJ2-7; unclear D gene. In germline, CDR1 is MNHEY, CDR2 SMNVEV (reference sequence). CDR3 length: 13 amino acids. V gave up 0 bases and J gave up 5 bases, with 8 bases separating them. The DNA of the CDR3 is TGTGCCAGCAGTTTATCGGGTCTCGACGAGCAGTACTTC. It encodes CASSLSGLDEQYF.

This clone was observed a few times. The chain links TRBV30 to TRBJ1-1; 10 bases are a match to TRBD1. Unmatched junction bases numbered 5, after V lost 8 bases and J lost 5 bases. Germline CDR1 is GTSNPN and CDR2 is SVGIG (reference sequence). This CDR3 is built from 12 residues. This chain's CDR3 is CAGGTGDTEAFF. CDR3 coding DNA: TGTGCCGGTGGGACAGGGGATACTGAAGCTTTCTTT. Complete variable domain (other parts from reference TRBV30 and TRBJ1-1): SQTIHQWPATLVQPVGSPLSLECTVEGTSNPNLYWYRQAAGRGLQLLFYSVGIGQISSEVPQNLSASRPQDRQFILSSKKLLLSDSGFYLCAGGTGDTEAFFGQGTRLTVV.

The chain has TRBV5-1 and TRBJ2-1; TRBD2 aligns across 8 bases. The junction had 8 bases not matched to a gene; V was cut back by 1 base and J by 8 bases. Germline-derived CDR1 and CDR2 are SGHRS and YFSETQ. The CDR3 length is 15 residues. Written as DNA, the CDR3 is TGCGCCAGCAGCTTGTATAGGGCGGGAGGAGATGAGCAGTTCTTC. It encodes CASSLYRAGGDEQFF.

This chain links TRBV28 with TRBJ2-1, with 8 bases aligning to TRBD2. Trimming at V came to 3 bases and at J to 9 bases, leaving 10 bases not matched to a gene. The V gene's germline CDR1 is MDHEN and CDR2 SYDVKM. The CDR3 is 15 amino acids. In nucleotides, the CDR3 is TGTGCCAGCAGTTTTTCATCAGCGGGAGTAAGTGAGCAGTTCTTC. Its protein is CASSFSSAGVSEQFF.

CDR3 residues: CASSPNSNTEAFF. The CDR3 nucleotides are TGTGCCAGCTCACCGAACTCGAACACTGAAGCTTTCTTT. The chain is built from TRBV18 and TRBJ1-1; D gene uncertain. Trimming removed 3 bases from V and 1 base from J, with 6 bases in between. This CDR3 is built from 13 residues. Germline V gives CDR1 KGHSH, CDR2 LQKENI.

This clone was picked up one time. This same CDR3 is encoded by further DNA sequences in the sample. The V and J genes are TRBV4-3 and TRBJ1-5; no clear D. V lost 0 bases to trimming and J lost 2 bases, with 8 bases between them. Germline-derived CDR1 and CDR2 are LGHNA and YSLEER. CDR3 length equals 15 residues. The CDR3 loop is CASSQDVGGNQPQHF. The CDR3 DNA follows: TGCGCCAGCAGCCAAGATGTGGGTGGCAATCAGCCCCAGCATTTT.

The chain recombines TRBV10-3 with TRBJ2-3; D is ambiguous. This CDR3 spans 13 amino acids. V was clipped by 8 bases and J by 2 bases, with 11 bases between them. CDR1 is ENHRY and CDR2 is SYGVKD in the germline V gene. The DNA for the CDR3 is TGTGCCATCGCCTGGGTTTCCACAGATACGCAGTATTTT. Its protein product is CAIAWVSTDTQYF.

V gene TRBV6-6 combines with J gene TRBJ1-1, with D possibly being TRBD1 (5 bases). Germline V lookup: CDR1 MNHNY, CDR2 SVGAGI (reference sequence). CDR3 length: 14 amino acids. Trimming cost V 6 bases and J 7 bases, with 18 bases left between them. CDR3 region: CASSLLGGTIEAFF. CDR3 bases: TGTGCCAGCAGCCTACTGGGGGGGACCATTGAAGCTTTCTTT.

This clone has just one count. This chain joins TRBV5-4 and TRBJ2-5, with 9 bases that match TRBD2. After removal of 4 bases from V and 1 base from J, the junction contained 8 bases not matched to a gene. Germline loops: CDR1 SGHNT, CDR2 YYREEE (reference sequence). This CDR3 region has 16 residues. CDR3 nucleotide sequence: TGTGCCAGCAGCCGTCGGCTAGCGGGATCCCAAGAGACCCAGTACTTC. Its protein is CASSRRLAGSQETQYF.

The genes are TRBV27 and TRBJ2-5, with 9 nucleotides matching TRBD1. J lost 0 bases, V lost 6 bases, and 8 bases had no gene match. Germline V gene data show CDR1 as MNHEY and CDR2 as SMNVEV (reference sequence). The CDR3 covers 16 residues. The chain's CDR3 is CASSQGQGWYQETQYF. For the CDR3, the DNA is TGTGCCAGCAGCCAGGGACAGGGATGGTACCAAGAGACCCAGTACTTC.

CDR3 residues: CASRGTTDYEQYF. For the CDR3, the DNA is TGTGCCAGCAGGGGGACTACCGACTACGAGCAGTACTTC. The V gene is TRBV7-9, the J gene TRBJ2-7; 7 bases agree with TRBD2. In germline, CDR1 is SEHNR, CDR2 FQNEAQ (reference sequence). V dropped 6 bases and J dropped 3; count of bases not matched to a gene: 5. This CDR3 is 13 amino acids long.

This sequence joins TRBV23-1 and TRBJ1-1, with 7 bases matching TRBD1. TRBV23-1 is an ORF, and what it does is uncertain. The junction had 8 bases not matched to a gene; V was cut back by 4 bases and J by 6 bases. The CDR3 runs 14 residues. CDR3 DNA sequence: TGCGCCAGCAGTCCCTGGACAGGTCTCTCTGAAGCTTTCTTT. Amino acid sequence: CASSPWTGLSEAFF.

A note on this clone: At the DNA level, this CDR3 is encoded by other sequences in the same sample as well. The CDR3 loop is CASSPVGSGANVLTF. CDR3 bases: TGTGCCAGCTCACCCGTCGGATCCGGGGCCAACGTCCTGACTTTC. J is TRBJ2-6 and V is TRBV18; unclear D gene. The V end lost 3 bases, the J end lost 4 bases, and 10 bases lay between the germline ends. This CDR3 has 15 residues. Germline V gene data show CDR1 as KGHSH and CDR2 as LQKENI.

The rearrangement uses TRBV18 and TRBJ1-1, with 7 bases fitting TRBD1. Germline CDR1 is KGHSH and CDR2 is LQKENI. V shed 5 bases, J shed 7 bases, and the junction held 7 bases outside the gene matches. This CDR3 contains 13 residues. As DNA, the CDR3 is TGTGCCAGCTCAGCGAACGGACAGGTTGAAGCTTTCTTT. It codes for CASSANGQVEAFF.

The chain combines TRBV2 with TRBJ1-1, with 7 bases identical to TRBD1. The J segment lost 2 bases and the V segment lost 5 bases, leaving 14 bases of the junction unmatched. There are 17 residues in the CDR3. CDR1 and CDR2 from the germline V gene are SNHLY and FYNNEI. CDR3 bases: TGTGCCAGCAGTATCGATACCCCGGGACAGCTAAACACTGAAGCTTTCTTT. Encoded protein: CASSIDTPGQLNTEAFF.

The chain is built from TRBV11-2 and TRBJ1-2, with D unresolved. V dropped 1 base and J dropped 2 bases, with 11 bases sitting between them. The CDR3 spans 15 residues. Germline CDR1 reads SGHAT; CDR2 reads FQNNGV. The chain's CDR3 is CASSLGGDNNYGYTF. The CDR3 DNA reads TGTGCCAGCAGCTTAGGTGGGGATAACAACTATGGCTACACCTTC.

The CDR3 nucleotides read TGTGCCAGCAGCACCAGGACAGGCCCGAGCTCCTACGAGCAGTACTTC. Its translation: CASSTRTGPSSYEQYF. This rearrangement joins TRBV7-2 to TRBJ2-7; 7 nucleotides line up with TRBD1. J gave up 0 bases and V 5 bases, and 10 bases lay outside the gene matches. CDR1 SGHTA and CDR2 FQGNSA come from the germline V gene. The CDR3 consists of 16 residues.

This clone was counted once. The chain uses TRBV15 and TRBJ2-1, with 8 positions matching TRBD2. The germline gives CDR1 LNHNV, CDR2 YYDKDF (reference sequence). This CDR3 spans 16 amino acids. The V gene end was trimmed by 1 base and the J gene end by 4 bases; junction bases not matched to a gene: 6. Here the CDR3 DNA reads TGTGCCACCAGCAGAGTGATAGCGGGAAGGTACAATGAGCAGTTCTTC. Its translation: CATSRVIAGRYNEQFF. The full variable domain, with the rest looked up from reference TRBV15 and TRBJ2-1, is DAMVIQNPRYQVTQFGKPVTLSCSQTLNHNVMYWYQQKSSQAPKLLFHYYDKDFNNEADTPDNFQSRRPNTSFCFLDIRSPGLGDTAMYLCATSRVIAGRYNEQFFGPGTRLTVL.

About this clone: This CDR3 is also generated by other DNA sequences in the sample. The chain joins TRBV5-6 to TRBJ2-1; no clear D. CDR3 size: 11 residues. V shed 1 base and J shed 6 bases, with 2 bases lying between them. CDR1 is SGHDT and CDR2 is YYEEEE in the germline V gene. The CDR3 nucleotides are TGTGCCAGCAGCTTGTTCAATGAGCAGTTCTTC. Protein product: CASSLFNEQFF. Full variable domain (remainder filled in from reference TRBV5-6 and TRBJ2-1): DAGVTQSPTHLIKTRGQQVTLRCSPKSGHDTVSWYQQALGQGPQFIFQYYEEEERQRGNFPDRFSGHQFPNYSSELNVNALLLGDSALYLCASSLFNEQFFGPGTRLTVL.